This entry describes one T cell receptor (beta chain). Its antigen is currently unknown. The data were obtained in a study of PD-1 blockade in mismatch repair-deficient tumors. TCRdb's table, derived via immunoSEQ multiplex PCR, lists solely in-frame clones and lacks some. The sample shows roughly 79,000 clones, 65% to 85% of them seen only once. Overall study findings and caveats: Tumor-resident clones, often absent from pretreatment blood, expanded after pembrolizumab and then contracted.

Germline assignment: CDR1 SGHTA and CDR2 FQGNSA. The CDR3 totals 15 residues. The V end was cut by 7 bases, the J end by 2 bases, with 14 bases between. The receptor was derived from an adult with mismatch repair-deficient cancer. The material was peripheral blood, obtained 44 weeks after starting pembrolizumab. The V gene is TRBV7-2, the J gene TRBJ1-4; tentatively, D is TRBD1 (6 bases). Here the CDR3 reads CASTLGGATNEKLFF. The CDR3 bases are TGTGCCAGCACCCTAGGGGGGGCGACTAATGAAAAACTGTTTTTT.